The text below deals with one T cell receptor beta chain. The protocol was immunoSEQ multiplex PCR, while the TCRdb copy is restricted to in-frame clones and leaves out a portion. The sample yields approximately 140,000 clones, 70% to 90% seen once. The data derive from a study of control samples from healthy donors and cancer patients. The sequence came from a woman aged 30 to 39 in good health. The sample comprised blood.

The CDR3 nucleotides are TGTGCCAGCTACTTGACAGATAATGAAAAACTGTTTTTT. This translates into CASYLTDNEKLFF. This rearrangement joins TRBV2 to TRBJ1-4; possible D gene TRBD1, 5 bases. V gave up 8 bases and J gave up 4 bases, with 11 bases separating them. The CDR3 length is 13 residues. Germline V gene data show CDR1 as SNHLY and CDR2 as FYNNEI.